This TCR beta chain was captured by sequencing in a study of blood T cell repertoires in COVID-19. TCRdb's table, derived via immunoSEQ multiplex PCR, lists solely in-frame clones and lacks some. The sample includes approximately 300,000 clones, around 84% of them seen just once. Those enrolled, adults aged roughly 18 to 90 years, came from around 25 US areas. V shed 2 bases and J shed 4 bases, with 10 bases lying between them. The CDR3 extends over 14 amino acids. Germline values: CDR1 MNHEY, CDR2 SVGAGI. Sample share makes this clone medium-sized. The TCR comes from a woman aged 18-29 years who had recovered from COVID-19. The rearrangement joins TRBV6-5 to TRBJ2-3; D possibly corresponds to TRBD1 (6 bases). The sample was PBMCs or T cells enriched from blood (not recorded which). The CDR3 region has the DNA TGTGCCAGCAGTTACGGGACACCTGCAGATACGCAGTATTTT. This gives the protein CASSYGTPADTQYF.